This entry is about one T cell receptor (beta chain). This sample was included in a study of siplizumab effects on memory and regulatory T cells. CDR1 and CDR2 from the germline V gene are LNHNV and YYDKDF (reference sequence). After removal of 1 base from V and 2 bases from J, the junction contained 2 bases not matched to a gene. The length of the CDR3 is 14 residues. Data came from immunoSEQ multiplex PCR; TCRdb stores just in-frame clones and leaves some out. The sample includes about 100,000 clones, approximately 94% seen only once; the top ten take roughly 0.6%. The sample was Tregs sorted from blood. J is TRBJ2-7 and V is TRBV15; 7 bases line up with TRBD2. This TCR was sampled from a human donor in good health. This chain's CDR3 is CATSRGLAPYEQYF. CDR3 bases: TGTGCCACCAGCAGAGGACTAGCCCCCTACGAGCAGTACTTC.